A single sample gave rise to the 10 T cell receptor beta chains below, sequenced in a study of cytomegalovirus exposure and HLA in healthy donors. Primers included in the PCR were 60 Vbeta and 13 Jbeta primers. Assay used: immunoSEQ multiplex PCR; TCRdb lists only in-frame clones, some missing. This table holds hundreds of thousands of clones, around two thirds found once. Specimen: PBMCs. The source is a female donor in good health and CMV-seronegative.

The chain has TRBV19 and TRBJ2-1; 14 bases fit TRBD2. In germline, CDR1 is LNHDA, CDR2 SQIVND (reference sequence). Trimming cost V 6 bases and J 8 bases; bases outside gene matches: 6. The CDR3 contains 15 residues. The DNA of the CDR3 is TGTGCCAGTAGGCCGGGACTAGCGGGAGTCGATGAGCAGTTCTTC. This encodes CASRPGLAGVDEQFF.

The J gene is TRBJ1-5, the V gene TRBV30; no clear D gene. Per the germline V gene, CDR1 is GTSNPN and CDR2 is SVGIG (reference sequence). V was cut by 1 base and J by 3 bases, with 7 bases left in between. The CDR3 totals 13 residues. The CDR3 DNA reads as TGTGCCTGGAGTGGGGAGTTCAATCAGCCCCAGCATTTT. As protein: CAWSGEFNQPQHF. Combining the CDR3 with reference TRBV30 and TRBJ1-5 gives the whole variable domain SQTIHQWPATLVQPVGSPLSLECTVEGTSNPNLYWYRQAAGRGLQLLFYSVGIGQISSEVPQNLSASRPQDRQFILSSKKLLLSDSGFYLCAWSGEFNQPQHFGDGTRLSIL.

This clone appeared a single time. The rearrangement uses TRBV11-2 and TRBJ2-7; the match to TRBD2 covers 9 bases. The CDR3 covers 15 residues. V trimming: 0 bases; J trimming: 2 bases; junction bases outside the gene matches: 2. Germline V gene data show CDR1 as SGHAT and CDR2 as FQNNGV. The CDR3 protein is CASSLDLAGTYEQYF. For the CDR3, the DNA is TGTGCCAGCAGCTTAGACCTAGCGGGAACCTACGAGCAGTACTTC.

This clone has just a few counts. V is TRBV9 and J is TRBJ2-5; 11 bases align to TRBD2. The DNA end is more similar to TRBJ2-7, so the J call may be wrong. This CDR3 contains 15 residues. Per the germline V gene, CDR1 is SGDLS and CDR2 is YYNGEE. The CDR3, as DNA: TGTGCCAGCAGCGCAACCACTAGCGGGAGCTACGAGCAGTACTTC. Translated: CASSATTSGSYEQYF.

This chain links TRBV5-1 with TRBJ2-1; 9 bases align to TRBD1. The V segment lost 4 bases and the J segment 7 bases; nucleotides outside the gene matches: 6. Germline values: CDR1 SGHRS, CDR2 YFSETQ. This CDR3 has 14 amino acids. CDR3: CASSPRTGANEQFF. CDR3 nucleotides: TGCGCCAGCAGCCCCCGGACAGGGGCAAATGAGCAGTTCTTC.

There are a few counts of this clone. The rearrangement uses TRBV10-3 and TRBJ1-3, with TRBD1 matching 9 bases. The CDR3 is 14 amino acids. J gave up 1 base and V 6 bases, and 1 base lay outside the gene matches. CDR1 and CDR2 (germline): ENHRY, SYGVKD. The CDR3 DNA sequence: TGTGCCATCAGCGGGACAGGGTCTGGAAACACCATATATTTT. Amino acid sequence: CAISGTGSGNTIYF.

This chain connects TRBV5-1 to TRBJ1-2, with 7 bases fitting TRBD1. Germline V lookup: CDR1 SGHRS, CDR2 YFSETQ. CDR3 length: 15 amino acids. Trimming removed 2 bases from V and 6 bases from J; junction bases left unmatched: 10. The chain's CDR3 is CASSLRTGGMDGYTF. CDR3 in DNA: TGCGCCAGCAGCTTACGGACAGGTGGGATGGATGGCTACACCTTC.

This clone is a singleton in its sample. This rearrangement joins TRBV11-3 to TRBJ2-2; 9 bases agree with TRBD2. V dropped 5 bases and J dropped 6; count of bases not matched to a gene: 22. CDR1 SGHNT and CDR2 YENEEA come from the germline V gene. The CDR3 totals 20 residues. The CDR3 is CASSPGGLASRWVISGELFF. CDR3 bases: TGTGCCAGCAGCCCAGGGGGACTAGCAAGCCGATGGGTGATATCCGGGGAGCTGTTTTTT.

This chain connects TRBV7-3 to TRBJ2-6; D is perhaps TRBD2 (6 bases). The germline V gene has CDR1 SGHTA and CDR2 FQGTGA. V shed 5 bases and J shed 2 bases, with 19 bases lying between them. The CDR3 is made up of 18 amino acids. CDR3 amino acids: CASSRTGLWGAGANVLTF. The DNA for the CDR3 is TGTGCCAGCAGCCGCACGGGACTCTGGGGTGCTGGGGCCAACGTCCTGACTTTC.

This clone was counted between two and nine times. The chain joins TRBV6-6 to TRBJ2-2; D may be TRBD2 (6 bases). The V gene lost 6 bases and the J gene lost 4 bases, with 12 bases spanning the gap. There are 14 residues in the CDR3. The germline CDR1 and CDR2 sequences are MNHNY and SVGAGI (reference sequence). CDR3 sequence reads: CASSGWRGTGELFF. In DNA form, the CDR3 reads TGTGCCAGCAGCGGGTGGCGGGGCACCGGGGAGCTGTTTTTT.